These 23 T cell receptor beta chains came from one sample sequenced in a study of early stage breast cancer tumors. Sequencing used immunoSEQ multiplex PCR; TCRdb keeps in-frame clones, though not all of them. Seen here are about 48,000 clones, 83% observed once, and the top ten hold 1.1% to 1.5%. Sequenced material: blood. The receptors shown here come from a person aged 45 to 59 with breast cancer.

The CDR3 DNA reads TGTGCCAGCAGGACAAGCGGGAGCTCCTACAATGAGCAGTTCTTC. The encoded protein is CASRTSGSSYNEQFF. The rearrangement links TRBV6-6 to TRBJ2-1; 8 bases are a match to TRBD2. Germline CDR1 MNHNY, CDR2 SVGAGI (reference sequence). The V segment lost 6 bases and the J segment 0 bases; nucleotides outside the gene matches: 4. The CDR3 consists of 15 residues.

The CDR3 loop is CASSQTFGEGRVRGYTF. The CDR3 DNA follows: TGCGCCAGCAGCCAGACCTTTGGTGAGGGTAGGGTTCGGGGCTACACCTTC. V gene TRBV4-1 combines with J gene TRBJ1-2; the D is unclear. This CDR3 comprises 17 residues. Trimming removed 3 bases from V and 8 bases from J, with 25 bases in between. Germline V gene sequence: CDR1 MGHRA, CDR2 YSYEKL.

J is TRBJ2-1 and V is TRBV18; 14 nucleotides match TRBD2. In germline, CDR1 is KGHSH, CDR2 LQKENI. This CDR3 is 16 amino acids long. Trimming took 6 bases from V and 9 from J; bases not matched to a gene: 10. The CDR3 sequence is CASSPRLAGGSGEQFF. The CDR3 nucleotides read TGTGCCAGCTCTCCTAGACTAGCGGGAGGGTCCGGTGAGCAGTTCTTC. The entire variable domain, with the rest obtained from reference TRBV18 and TRBJ2-1, is as follows: NAGVMQNPRHLVRRRGQEARLRCSPMKGHSHVYWYRQLPEEGLKFMVYLQKENIIDESGMPKERFSAEFPKEGPSILRIQQVVRGDSAAYFCASSPRLAGGSGEQFFGPGTRLTVL.

CDR3 bases: TGTGCCAGCAGTTACTTAGCAGGGGACTCACCCCTCCACTTT. This encodes CASSYLAGDSPLHF. The J gene is TRBJ1-6, the V gene TRBV6-5; a weak D match, TRBD1 (6 bases). The V gene lost 1 base and the J gene lost 10 bases, with 11 bases spanning the gap. CDR3 length: 14 amino acids. Germline CDR1 MNHEY, CDR2 SVGAGI.

The J gene is TRBJ1-1, the V gene TRBV23-1, with 9 nucleotides matching TRBD1. TRBV23-1 is filed as an ORF, its function uncertain. The V segment lost 4 bases and the J segment 3 bases; nucleotides outside the gene matches: 9. The CDR3 contains 16 residues. The CDR3 protein is CASSRGTGTLYTEAFF. The CDR3 DNA is TGCGCCAGCAGTCGGGGGACAGGGACCTTGTACACTGAAGCTTTCTTT.

The chain is built from TRBV5-8 and TRBJ1-1; weak D call: TRBD1 (6 bases). Germline V lookup: CDR1 SGHTS, CDR2 YDEGEE. This CDR3 contains 13 residues. V gave up 3 bases and J gave up 5 bases, with 11 bases separating them. CDR3 amino acids: CASSSLQGTEAFF. CDR3 nucleotides: TGTGCCAGCAGCTCTTTACAGGGAACTGAAGCTTTCTTT.

The CDR3 region has the DNA TGTGCCAGCAGCGTAGGGGCAGGGGGCTGGGAGACCCAGTACTTC. Its translation: CASSVGAGGWETQYF. The chain carries TRBV9 and TRBJ2-5; 8 nucleotides line up with TRBD1. CDR1 and CDR2 (germline): SGDLS, YYNGEE. The CDR3 spans 15 residues. The V gene end was trimmed by 0 bases and the J gene end by 5 bases; junction bases not matched to a gene: 6.

The J gene is TRBJ2-7, the V gene TRBV11-3; 8 bases match TRBD2. The CDR3 has 17 residues. V was pared by 3 bases and J by 3 bases, with 13 bases of the junction left unmatched. Germline V gene data show CDR1 as SGHNT and CDR2 as YENEEA. CDR3 bases: TGTGCCAGCAGCTTGGGCCTAGCGGGCCCCGTTCTCTACGAGCAGTACTTC. It specifies CASSLGLAGPVLYEQYF.

The CDR3 protein is CASSLTSGGAWDTQYF. The CDR3 DNA is TGTGCCAGCAGCCTAACTAGCGGGGGGGCCTGGGATACGCAGTATTTT. The V gene is TRBV9, the J gene TRBJ2-3, with 13 bases that match TRBD2. From germline, CDR1 is SGDLS and CDR2 YYNGEE. V shed 4 bases, J shed 6 bases, and the junction held 8 bases outside the gene matches. The CDR3 loop spans 16 amino acids.

This clone was counted a few times. The rearrangement joins TRBV6-6 to TRBJ1-5; D unresolved. This CDR3 spans 13 amino acids. Germline CDR1 and CDR2: MNHNY and SVGAGI (reference sequence). Trimming left V 8 bases short and J 5 bases short, with 13 bases between. CDR3 nucleotide sequence: TGTGCCAGCGCTCCGCAGAGGGATCAGCCCCAGCATTTT. Its translation: CASAPQRDQPQHF.

In this sample, this clone turned up once. The V call is TRBV10-3, the J call TRBJ2-2; 11 bases are shared with TRBD1. Trimming took 8 bases from V and 3 from J; bases not matched to a gene: 5. The germline V gene encodes CDR1 ENHRY and CDR2 SYGVKD. The CDR3 totals 15 residues. Here the CDR3 reads CAIRPGQGDTGELFF. For the CDR3, the DNA is TGTGCCATCCGTCCGGGACAGGGGGACACCGGGGAGCTGTTTTTT.

The V and J genes are TRBV19 and TRBJ2-1, with TRBD2 matching over 9 bases. V gave up 3 bases and J gave up 7 bases; unmatched junction bases: 10. CDR1 and CDR2 from the germline V gene are LNHDA and SQIVND (reference sequence). The CDR3 is made up of 16 amino acids. CDR3 in amino acids: CASSISAGGPRNEQFF. As DNA, the CDR3 is TGTGCCAGTAGTATTTCGGCGGGAGGGCCTCGAAATGAGCAGTTCTTC.

A single count supports this clone. V is TRBV27 and J is TRBJ2-1; unclear D gene. The germline CDR1 and CDR2 sequences are MNHEY and SMNVEV (reference sequence). This CDR3 region has 14 residues. Trimming stripped 4 bases from V and 6 bases from J, with 13 bases between. The CDR3 sequence is CASSSLFVGNEQFF. CDR3 sequence (DNA): TGTGCCAGCAGTTCACTTTTCGTGGGCAATGAGCAGTTCTTC.

The genes are TRBV19 and TRBJ2-3, with D perhaps TRBD1 (6 bases). The CDR3 loop spans 14 amino acids. Germline CDR1 LNHDA, CDR2 SQIVND (reference sequence). Trimming pared 0 bases from V and 4 bases from J, leaving 8 bases between. CDR3 DNA: TGTGCCAGTAGTATAGATCCAGGGGCAGATACGCAGTATTTT. Its translation: CASSIDPGADTQYF.

The CDR3 sequence: CASSPGGRAGQAYNEQFF. The CDR3 nucleotides are TGTGCCAGCAGCCCGGGGGGAAGAGCGGGCCAGGCCTACAATGAGCAGTTCTTC. The chain links TRBV9 to TRBJ2-1; 7 bases agree with TRBD2. The germline gives CDR1 SGDLS, CDR2 YYNGEE. Trimming cost V 4 bases and J 2 bases; bases outside gene matches: 15. The CDR3 has 18 residues. Together with reference TRBV9 and TRBJ2-1, the CDR3 gives the full variable domain: DSGVTQTPKHLITATGQRVTLRCSPRSGDLSVYWYQQSLDQGLQFLIQYYNGEERAKGNILERFSAQQFPDLHSELNLSSLELGDSALYFCASSPGGRAGQAYNEQFFGPGTRLTVL.

The chain combines TRBV28 with TRBJ2-5; 10 bases match TRBD1. Germline lookup yields CDR1 MDHEN and CDR2 SYDVKM. V was pared by 2 bases and J by 3 bases, with 12 bases of the junction left unmatched. The CDR3 covers 18 residues. CDR3 DNA: TGTGCCAGCAGTTTAACCTTGGGACAGGGGACGGGGGAAGAGACCCAGTACTTC. Translated, it gives CASSLTLGQGTGEETQYF.

The chain's CDR3 is CASSDIRVREQYF. The DNA for the CDR3 is TGTGCCAGTAGCGACATCCGGGTGCGCGAGCAGTACTTC. This chain joins TRBV19 and TRBJ2-7; D remains unclear. The V and J ends lost 6 bases and 6 bases respectively, with 15 bases between them. The CDR3 consists of 13 residues. CDR1 and CDR2 from the germline V gene are LNHDA and SQIVND (reference sequence).

The chain links TRBV23-1 to TRBJ1-3; D uncertain. TRBV23-1 is treated as an ORF (open reading frame) with a function not yet certain. The CDR3 extends over 15 amino acids. This chain's CDR3 is CAIGGNYERGNTIYF. For the CDR3, the DNA is TGCGCTATAGGTGGGAACTACGAGCGTGGAAACACCATATATTTT.

This clone was observed a few times. The chain recombines TRBV5-6 with TRBJ1-4; TRBD1 might be the D (5 bases). The CDR3 consists of 13 residues. Germline CDR1 is SGHDT and CDR2 is YYEEEE. Trimming removed 4 bases from V and 8 bases from J, with 12 bases in between. Here the CDR3 reads CASSRSRGEKLFF. Here the CDR3 DNA reads TGTGCCAGCAGCAGAAGTCGGGGGGAAAAACTGTTTTTT.

CDR3 region: CASSPYLVSGANVLTF. CDR3 nucleotide sequence: TGTGCCAGCTCCCCTTACCTGGTCTCTGGGGCCAACGTCCTGACTTTC. The genes are TRBV18 and TRBJ2-6; D remains unclear. V lost 6 bases, J lost 0 bases, and 12 bases lay in between. The length of the CDR3 is 16 residues. Germline assignment: CDR1 KGHSH and CDR2 LQKENI.

A few counts support this clone. The rearrangement uses TRBV18 and TRBJ2-7, with TRBD1 matching 9 bases. Germline V gives CDR1 KGHSH, CDR2 LQKENI. The V segment lost 6 bases and the J segment 4 bases; nucleotides outside the gene matches: 10. The CDR3 is 15 residues long. The CDR3 DNA follows: TGTGCCAGCTCTCCCACAGGGGGCAGTGGGTACGAGCAGTACTTC. Its translation is CASSPTGGSGYEQYF.

V and J are TRBV29-1 and TRBJ2-5; D assignment may be TRBD1 or TRBD2 (6 bases each). This CDR3 is 15 amino acids long. CDR1 SQVTM and CDR2 ANQGSEA come from the germline V gene. V was pared by 6 bases and J by 0 bases, with 17 bases between. The CDR3 is CSVGGPLIYQETQYF. The DNA of the CDR3 is TGCAGCGTAGGGGGGCCGCTCATCTACCAAGAGACCCAGTACTTC. The variable domain in full, with the rest retrieved from reference TRBV29-1 and TRBJ2-5, is SAVISQKPSRDICQRGTSLTIQCQVDSQVTMMFWYRQQPGQSLTLIATANQGSEATYESGFVIDKFPISRPNLTFSTLTVSNMSPEDSSIYLCSVGGPLIYQETQYFGPGTRLLVL.

The V call is TRBV6-5, the J call TRBJ2-7; 7 bases are a match to TRBD1. This CDR3 has 13 residues. Per the germline V gene, CDR1 is MNHEY and CDR2 is SVGAGI. With 9 bases clipped from V and 0 bases from J, the junction kept 5 bases outside the gene matches. CDR3 sequence (DNA): TGTGCCAGTAGGACAGGAAGCTCCTACGAGCAGTACTTC. The encoded protein is CASRTGSSYEQYF.